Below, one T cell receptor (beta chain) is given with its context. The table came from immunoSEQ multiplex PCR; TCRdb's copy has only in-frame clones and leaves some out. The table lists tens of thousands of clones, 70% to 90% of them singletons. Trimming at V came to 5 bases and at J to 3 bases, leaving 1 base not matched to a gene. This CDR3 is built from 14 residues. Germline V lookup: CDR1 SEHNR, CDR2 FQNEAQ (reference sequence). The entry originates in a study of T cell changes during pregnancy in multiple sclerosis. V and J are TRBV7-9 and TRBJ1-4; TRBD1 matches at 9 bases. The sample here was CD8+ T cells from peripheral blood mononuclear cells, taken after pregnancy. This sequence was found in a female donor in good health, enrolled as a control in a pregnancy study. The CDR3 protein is CASSRQGANEKLFF. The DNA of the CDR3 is TGTGCCAGCAGCAGACAGGGGGCTAATGAAAAACTGTTTTTT.